The clone carrying this T cell receptor (beta chain) was observed once. TCRbeta library construction was performed incorporating unique molecular identifiers. TCRdb itself ran the PCR reads through MiXCR, one entry per CDR3 protein. The sample shows 490,000 or so distinct CDR3 sequences, approximately 10% of them seen only once. This sample stems from a study of T-cell reconstitution after alpha-beta-depleted transplantation in children. CDR1 and CDR2 from the germline V gene are DFQATT and SNEGSKA (reference sequence). Trimming at V came to 2 bases and at J to 3 bases, leaving 7 bases not matched to a gene. There are 16 residues in the CDR3.

The chain recombines TRBV20-1 with TRBJ2-3; 11 bases map to TRBD2. This sequence was found in a child between 2 and 9 years old with inherited bone marrow failure, due to receive a stem cell transplant. Sample: PBMCs, taken before TCRalphabeta/CD19-depleted stem cell transplant. Here the CDR3 DNA reads TGCAGTGCTAGACTGGCGCGACTAGCGGGAACAGATACGCAGTATTTT. It specifies CSARLARLAGTDTQYF.